The 8 T cell receptor beta chains below were found in one sample sequenced in a study of identical twins (TCRdb year 2016). Libraries were constructed by 5' RACE. The instrument was an Illumina HiSeq 2000. In TCRdb, the public reads were trimmed at Q25 with fastp and aligned with MiXCR, with productive beta chains retained. Each CDR3 protein gets just one entry, which takes the most common genes and DNA from the rows behind it. The sample contains 540,000 or so distinct CDR3 sequences, approximately 20% of them found a single time. Clones ranked in the top ten supply about 0.5% of the sample. Another study also made use of these data, one on yellow fever vaccine responses in identical twins.

Material: CD4+ T cells sorted from blood. These receptors originate from a woman younger than 35 in good health.

This clonotype was counted many times. J is TRBJ2-7 and V is TRBV28; TRBD2 is a possible D gene (6 bases). V gave up 6 bases and J gave up 4 bases, with 16 bases separating them. Germline V gene data show CDR1 as MDHEN and CDR2 as SYDVKM. The CDR3 runs to 14 residues. The CDR3 DNA sequence: TGTGCCAGCAGCGCGGGACGCATCGTTTACGAGCAGTACTTC. Protein product: CASSAGRIVYEQYF.

The table lists this clonotype with a few counts. V is TRBV3-1 and J is TRBJ1-4; D is possibly TRBD1 (5 bases). There are 15 residues in the CDR3. The germline V gene encodes CDR1 LGHDT and CDR2 YNNKEL (reference sequence). V was shortened by 0 bases and J by 3 bases, with 8 bases between the two germline ends. CDR3 DNA sequence: TGTGCCAGCAGCCAAGATTTGGGGGCTAATGAAAAACTGTTTTTT. Protein: CASSQDLGANEKLFF.

Remarks on this clonotype: A read error may account for a junction end that differs from germline. This chain uses TRBV4-1 with TRBJ2-2; 8 nucleotides align to TRBD2. Germline CDR1 and CDR2: MGHRA and YSYEKL. The length of the CDR3 is 16 residues. This chain's CDR3 is CASSQEGRGDTRELFF. The CDR3 bases are TGCGCCAGCAGCCAAGAAGGGCGGGGGGACACCAGGGAGCTGTTTTTT.

The gene calls are TRBV12-3 or TRBV12-4 and TRBJ2-1; D possibly corresponds to TRBD1 (6 bases). V was clipped by 6 bases and J by 0 bases, with 15 bases between them. The CDR3 has 16 amino acids. CDR3 sequence: CASRAPGVPSYNEQFF. As DNA, the CDR3 is TGTGCCAGCAGGGCCCCAGGGGTCCCCTCCTACAATGAGCAGTTCTTC.

Many counts were recorded for this clonotype. The chain uses TRBV25-1 and TRBJ1-1; D unclear. The V end lost 4 bases, the J end lost 1 base, and 7 bases lay between the germline ends. CDR1 is MGHDK, CDR2 SYGVNS, per germline. The CDR3 has 13 residues. This chain's CDR3 is CASSVSENTEAFF. CDR3 nucleotide sequence: TGTGCCAGCAGTGTTTCGGAGAACACTGAAGCTTTCTTT. The full variable domain, its missing parts supplied by reference TRBV25-1 and TRBJ1-1, is EADIYQTPRYLVIGTGKKITLECSQTMGHDKMYWYQQDPGMELHLIHYSYGVNSTEKGDLSSESTVSRIRTEHFPLTLESARPSHTSQYLCASSVSENTEAFFGQGTRLTVV.

This clonotype came up a few times. CDR3 protein: CASSLAGLNEQFF. The DNA of the CDR3 is TGCGCCAGCAGCTTGGCGGGGCTCAATGAGCAGTTCTTC. This sequence joins TRBV5-1 and TRBJ2-1; either TRBD1 or TRBD2 may supply D (5 bases each). The V and J ends lost 0 bases and 6 bases respectively, with 7 bases between them. Germline values: CDR1 SGHRS, CDR2 YFSETQ. This CDR3 spans 13 amino acids.

This clonotype was counted many times. V is TRBV6-8 and J is TRBJ2-3; 7 bases are shared with TRBD2. The CDR3 has 17 amino acids. V shed 0 bases, J shed 1 base, and the junction held 7 bases outside the gene matches. The germline V gene has CDR1 MNHGY and CDR2 SAAAGT. The CDR3 nucleotides read TGTGCCAGCAGTTACTCGAGTACACGGGAGGGCACAGATACGCAGTATTTT. Protein: CASSYSSTREGTDTQYF.

The chain employs TRBV12-3 or TRBV12-4 and TRBJ2-3; 8 positions match TRBD2. The CDR3 is made up of 18 amino acids. V lost 2 bases and J lost 1; bases outside the gene matches: 11. Here the CDR3 DNA reads TGTGCCAGCAGTTTAATGAGAAGCGGGAGAGGGGGCACAGATACGCAGTATTTT. It translates to CASSLMRSGRGGTDTQYF.